This TCR beta chain is from a study of T cell responses to AZD1222 COVID-19 vaccine. V lost 5 bases, J lost 4 bases, and 10 bases stayed unmatched. This CDR3 comprises 16 residues. CDR1 LNHDA and CDR2 SQIVND come from the germline V gene (reference sequence). Produced via immunoSEQ multiplex PCR; TCRdb's table is partial and in-frame only. Among around 130,000 clones, approximately 90% were seen once, and the ten largest hold about 3.1%. The gene calls are TRBV19 and TRBJ2-1; 8 nucleotides agree with TRBD1. The sequence derives from an adult who received the AZD1222 COVID-19 vaccine. Sequenced material: peripheral blood, taken 28 days after the second AZD1222 dose. The DNA of the CDR3 is TGTGCCAGTAGTGCCTCCGGGACAGGAGTTTACAATGAGCAGTTCTTC. This codes for CASSASGTGVYNEQFF. The full variable domain, its missing parts supplied by reference TRBV19 and TRBJ2-1, is DGGITQSPKYLFRKEGQNVTLSCEQNLNHDAMYWYRQDPGQGLRLIYYSQIVNDFQKGDIAEGYSVSREKKESFPLTVTSAQKNPTAFYLCASSASGTGVYNEQFFGPGTRLTVL.